This T cell receptor (beta chain) was sequenced during a study of radiotherapy plus CTLA-4 blockade in lung cancer. The wider study: Disease control was present in under 35% of patients, and objective responses in approximately 18%.

This clone was seen only once. The repertoire was sequenced with immunoSEQ multiplex PCR; TCRdb's copy has only in-frame clones and lacks some. The table lists 50,000 or so clones, roughly 76% of them singletons, with 8.3% in the top ten. Germline CDR1 SGHKS, CDR2 YYEKEE (reference sequence). The ends were cut back, 1 base at V and 0 bases at J, with 9 bases in the middle. This CDR3 has 15 amino acids. Patients with chemo-refractory metastatic non-small-cell lung cancer received focal radiation plus CTLA-4 blockade with ipilimumab. Material: peripheral blood, obtained from a patient treated with radiotherapy plus ipilimumab. This chain connects TRBV5-5 to TRBJ2-3, with D perhaps given as TRBD1 or TRBD2 (5 bases each). The receptor comes from a human donor with non-small cell lung cancer who had stable disease on radiotherapy plus ipilimumab. The CDR3 sequence is CASSLLWGSTDTQYF. CDR3 bases: TGTGCCAGCAGCTTGCTTTGGGGGAGCACAGATACGCAGTATTTT.